The 28 T cell receptor beta chains below all came from one sample that was sequenced in a study of blood T cell repertoires in COVID-19. Measured with immunoSEQ multiplex PCR; TCRdb has only the in-frame clones, and not every one. The sample holds around 140,000 clones, about 76% seen once. Sequences were obtained from peripheral blood. The source of these receptors is a human donor in a cohort sampled during active COVID-19.

This clone was observed a few times. The chain joins TRBV13 to TRBJ2-1, with TRBD1 matching over 8 bases. Germline assignment: CDR1 PRHDT and CDR2 FYEKMQ (reference sequence). Trimming removed 2 bases from V and 4 bases from J; junction bases left unmatched: 7. The CDR3 consists of 16 residues. In nucleotides, the CDR3 is TGTGCCAGCAGCTTAAGGACAGGGAAACAGTACAATGAGCAGTTCTTC. The encoded protein is CASSLRTGKQYNEQFF.

The rearrangement joins TRBV6-5 to TRBJ1-6, with 10 bases fitting TRBD1. V gave up 6 bases and J gave up 9 bases; unmatched junction bases: 2. The CDR3 runs to 13 residues. The V gene's germline CDR1 is MNHEY and CDR2 SVGAGI. The CDR3 coding sequence is TGTGCCAGCAGGGGGACAGGGGCTTCACCCCTCCACTTT. This gives the protein CASRGTGASPLHF.

J is TRBJ2-7 and V is TRBV6-9, with TRBD2 matching 10 bases. Germline V gives CDR1 MNHGY, CDR2 SVAAGI. This CDR3 is 16 amino acids long. V trimming: 2 bases; J trimming: 3 bases; junction bases outside the gene matches: 7. CDR3 nucleotides: TGTGCCAGCAGTTATGGGAGCGGGAGGGCGTACTACGAGCAGTACTTC. Translation: CASSYGSGRAYYEQYF.

The rearrangement joins TRBV5-5 to TRBJ2-6, with D perhaps TRBD1 (5 bases). Germline CDR1 SGHKS, CDR2 YYEKEE (reference sequence). This CDR3 comprises 17 residues. V was pared by 0 bases and J by 0 bases, with 10 bases between. The CDR3 here is CASSLDPRVSGANVLTF. Written as DNA, the CDR3 is TGTGCCAGCAGCTTGGACCCCAGGGTCTCTGGGGCCAACGTCCTGACTTTC.

The rearrangement joins TRBV6-4 to TRBJ2-1, with 12 bases that match TRBD2. Germline lookup yields CDR1 MRHNA and CDR2 SNTAGT. CDR3 size: 15 residues. The V segment lost 7 bases and the J segment 6 bases; nucleotides outside the gene matches: 7. This CDR3 reads CASKKTSGSGNEQFF. The CDR3, as DNA: TGTGCCAGCAAAAAGACTAGCGGGAGTGGCAATGAGCAGTTCTTC.

V is TRBV6-2 or TRBV6-3 and J is TRBJ2-1, with TRBD2 matching 11 bases. The CDR3 has 15 residues. With 4 bases clipped from V and 7 bases from J, the junction kept 6 bases outside the gene matches. Germline V gives CDR1 MNHEY, CDR2 SVGEGT. The CDR3 nucleotides read TGTGCCAGCAGTTTAAGACTAGCGGGACGGAATGAGCAGTTCTTC. This codes for CASSLRLAGRNEQFF.

This clone appeared once. CDR3 sequence: CASSLGWITGETQYF. CDR3 nucleotides: TGTGCCAGCAGCTTGGGGTGGATAACGGGGGAGACCCAGTACTTC. This chain joins TRBV5-5 and TRBJ2-5; possibly TRBD2 for D (5 bases). Trimming took off 0 bases at V and 5 bases at J, with 14 bases between the two ends. The germline V gene encodes CDR1 SGHKS and CDR2 YYEKEE (reference sequence). CDR3 length: 15 amino acids.

The chain has TRBV7-9 and TRBJ2-7; 8 nucleotides match TRBD2. Germline V gene lookup returns CDR1 SEHNR and CDR2 FQNEAQ (reference sequence). V shed 2 bases, J shed 6 bases, and the junction held 9 bases outside the gene matches. The CDR3 runs 15 residues. The CDR3 spells CASSLSVGRAREQYF. CDR3 nucleotide sequence: TGTGCCAGCAGCTTATCGGTCGGGAGGGCCCGCGAGCAGTACTTC.

This chain uses TRBV7-9 with TRBJ1-1; TRBD1 matches at 9 bases. Trimming took 5 bases from V and 7 from J; bases not matched to a gene: 5. Germline values: CDR1 SEHNR, CDR2 FQNEAQ (reference sequence). The CDR3 has 13 amino acids. The CDR3 bases are TGTGCCAGCAGCCATCGGGACAGGGTTGAAGCTTTCTTT. Protein product: CASSHRDRVEAFF.

The rearrangement uses TRBV7-9 and TRBJ1-6; a possible D gene is TRBD1 (6 bases). The V gene's germline CDR1 is SEHNR and CDR2 FQNEAQ (reference sequence). CDR3 length equals 15 residues. The V and J ends lost 5 bases and 7 bases respectively, with 15 bases between them. The CDR3 sequence: CASSLPGQQNSPLHF. The CDR3 DNA reads as TGTGCCAGCAGCCTCCCGGGACAACAAAATTCACCCCTCCACTTT.

This sequence joins TRBV5-1 and TRBJ1-2, with 7 bases aligning to TRBD1. Losses at the gene ends were 1 base for V and 2 bases for J; bases not matched to a gene: 11. The CDR3 totals 17 residues. Germline CDR1 SGHRS, CDR2 YFSETQ. The CDR3 loop is CASSLRGQSSSNYGYTF. In nucleotides, the CDR3 is TGCGCCAGCAGCTTGCGGGGACAGTCTTCCAGCAACTATGGCTACACCTTC.

CDR3 sequence: CATSRGDSNYEQYF. CDR3 nucleotide sequence: TGTGCCACCAGCAGAGGGGACTCCAACTACGAGCAGTACTTC. This rearrangement joins TRBV15 to TRBJ2-7; D may be TRBD2 (6 bases). The V gene's germline CDR1 is LNHNV and CDR2 YYDKDF (reference sequence). Trimming took 1 base from V and 3 from J, leaving 10 bases between them. This CDR3 comprises 14 residues.

V gene TRBV27 combines with J gene TRBJ1-5; 8 bases map to TRBD1. J was trimmed by 0 bases and V by 5 bases; bases with no gene match: 15. Germline CDR1 is MNHEY and CDR2 is SMNVEV (reference sequence). This CDR3 is built from 19 residues. The CDR3 protein is CASSPRTGMTGYSNQPQHF. DNA of the CDR3: TGTGCCAGCAGTCCCCGGACAGGGATGACGGGTTATAGCAATCAGCCCCAGCATTTT.

The gene calls are TRBV5-1 and TRBJ1-4; unclear D gene. Germline values: CDR1 SGHRS, CDR2 YFSETQ. With 6 bases removed from V and 7 bases from J, the gap between germline ends came to 16 bases. The CDR3 is 14 residues long. The CDR3 reads CASMLGPEAEKLFF. The CDR3 DNA reads as TGCGCCAGCATGTTGGGCCCGGAGGCTGAAAAACTGTTTTTT.

CDR3 loop: CASRRERLNEQFF. CDR3 nucleotides: TGTGCCAGCAGGAGGGAGAGGCTCAATGAGCAGTTCTTC. The chain combines TRBV2 with TRBJ2-1; possible D gene TRBD2, 5 bases. The CDR3 runs 13 residues. CDR1 is SNHLY and CDR2 is FYNNEI in the germline V gene. V shed 6 bases and J shed 6 bases, with 12 bases lying between them. The complete variable domain, with remaining parts taken from reference TRBV2 and TRBJ2-1, reads EPEVTQTPSHQVTQMGQEVILRCVPISNHLYFYWYRQILGQKVEFLVSFYNNEISEKSEIFDDQFSVERPDGSNFTLKIRSTKLEDSAMYFCASRRERLNEQFFGPGTRLTVL.

CDR3 protein: CASSPIWGYSYEQYF. The DNA of the CDR3 is TGCGCCAGCAGCCCCATTTGGGGCTACTCCTACGAGCAGTACTTC. The chain employs TRBV4-3 and TRBJ2-7; D might be TRBD1 (5 bases). V was clipped by 4 bases and J by 0 bases, with 13 bases between them. This CDR3 contains 15 residues. The germline gives CDR1 LGHNA, CDR2 YSLEER.

This clone was seen just once. V usage is TRBV25-1 and J usage is TRBJ1-6; TRBD1 agrees at 10 bases. The junction had 13 bases not matched to a gene; V was cut back by 8 bases and J by 15 bases. The CDR3 totals 14 residues. Germline V gene data show CDR1 as MGHDK and CDR2 as SYGVNS. The CDR3 reads CASCPGQGLTVLHF. DNA of the CDR3: TGTGCCAGCTGTCCGGGACAGGGGCTTACAGTCCTCCACTTT. Looking up the rest from reference TRBV25-1 and TRBJ1-6 gives the full variable domain: EADIYQTPRYLVIGTGKKITLECSQTMGHDKMYWYQQDPGMELHLIHYSYGVNSTEKGDLSSESTVSRIRTEHFPLTLESARPSHTSQYLCASCPGQGLTVLHFGNGTRLTVT.

This CDR3 is CASSPSGTIYEQYF. CDR3 nucleotides: TGCGCCAGCAGCCCTAGTGGGACAATCTACGAGCAGTACTTC. The gene calls are TRBV4-3 and TRBJ2-7, with D possibly TRBD1 on 6 matching bases. V was cut by 4 bases and J by 3 bases, with 13 bases left in between. The length of the CDR3 is 14 residues. Per the germline V gene, CDR1 is LGHNA and CDR2 is YSLEER.

The chain joins TRBV7-9 to TRBJ2-7, with D uncertain. The CDR3 is 11 residues long. Looked up from germline, CDR1 is SEHNR and CDR2 is FQNEAQ (reference sequence). V lost 5 bases and J lost 2, with 4 bases in between. The CDR3 nucleotides are TGTGCCAGCAGCGTAACCTACGAGCAGTACTTC. Protein: CASSVTYEQYF. The entire variable domain, with the rest obtained from reference TRBV7-9 and TRBJ2-7, is as follows: DTGVSQNPRHKITKRGQNVTFRCDPISEHNRLYWYRQTLGQGPEFLTYFQNEAQLEKSRLLSDRFSAERPKGSFSTLEIQRTEQGDSAMYLCASSVTYEQYFGPGTRLTVT.

The rearrangement joins TRBV7-2 to TRBJ2-7, with 10 bases matching TRBD1. CDR1 and CDR2 from the germline V gene are SGHTA and FQGNSA. With V trimmed by 5 bases and J by 6 bases, 7 bases remained unmatched. CDR3 length equals 14 residues. CDR3 in amino acids: CASSTRQGALEQYF. For the CDR3, the DNA is TGTGCCAGCAGCACCCGACAGGGGGCTCTCGAGCAGTACTTC.

The rearrangement uses TRBV7-9 and TRBJ2-1; no reliable D call. The germline V and J ends were trimmed by 2 bases and 4 bases, with 18 bases remaining between them. CDR1 is SEHNR, CDR2 FQNEAQ, per germline (reference sequence). The CDR3 length is 17 residues. The CDR3 spells CASSLSFRTSFYNEQFF. CDR3 in DNA: TGTGCCAGCAGCTTAAGCTTTCGAACCTCTTTTTACAATGAGCAGTTCTTC.

The chain recombines TRBV12-3 or TRBV12-4 with TRBJ1-2; tentatively, D is TRBD1 (5 bases). V was shortened by 3 bases and J by 6 bases, with 11 bases between the two germline ends. This CDR3 comprises 13 residues. CDR3 loop: CASSFSQVDGYTF. The CDR3 nucleotides are TGTGCCAGCAGTTTTTCACAGGTCGATGGCTACACCTTC.

The chain carries TRBV9 and TRBJ1-5, with TRBD1 matching over 7 bases. CDR1 SGDLS and CDR2 YYNGEE come from the germline V gene. This CDR3 comprises 15 residues. The trim removed 3 bases at V and 4 bases at J, leaving 7 bases unmatched. CDR3 amino acids: CASSATGLENQPQHF. For the CDR3, the DNA is TGTGCCAGCAGCGCGACAGGGTTAGAGAATCAGCCCCAGCATTTT.

This clone was detected once. The chain has TRBV4-3 and TRBJ2-1; 9 nucleotides match TRBD2. The ends lost 3 bases at V and 13 bases at J; junction bases unmatched: 4. The germline V gene encodes CDR1 LGHNA and CDR2 YSLEER. The CDR3 sequence is 12 residues long. CDR3 protein: CASSHISGSQFF. In DNA form, the CDR3 reads TGCGCCAGCAGCCATATTAGCGGGAGTCAGTTCTTC.

The rearrangement uses TRBV6-6 and TRBJ2-3; 7 nucleotides align to TRBD1. Germline V gene sequence: CDR1 MNHNY, CDR2 SVGAGI (reference sequence). Trimming removed 6 bases from V and 6 bases from J; junction bases left unmatched: 6. The CDR3 runs to 13 residues. The CDR3 nucleotides read TGTGCCAGCAGCTCAATACAGGGGGATACGCAGTATTTT. Its protein is CASSSIQGDTQYF.

V usage is TRBV4-1 and J usage is TRBJ2-7; 10 bases line up with TRBD1. This CDR3 contains 14 residues. V shed 1 base, J shed 6 bases, and the junction held 3 bases outside the gene matches. Germline V lookup: CDR1 MGHRA, CDR2 YSYEKL. CDR3 nucleotide sequence: TGCGCCAGCAGCCAAGGGACAGGGGGTGGCGAGCAGTACTTC. Protein sequence: CASSQGTGGGEQYF.

CDR3 coding DNA: TGTGCCAGCGGGAGGGACAGCGATTACTATAGCAATCAGCCCCAGCATTTT. This translates into CASGRDSDYYSNQPQHF. The rearrangement uses TRBV19 and TRBJ1-5; 7 bases are a match to TRBD1. The V segment lost 9 bases and the J segment 0 bases; nucleotides outside the gene matches: 14. This CDR3 comprises 17 residues. Germline CDR1 LNHDA, CDR2 SQIVND (reference sequence).

V and J are TRBV18 and TRBJ2-7; a weak D match, TRBD2 (5 bases). The V end lost 10 bases, the J end lost 5 bases, and 18 bases lay between the germline ends. Germline V gives CDR1 KGHSH, CDR2 LQKENI. The CDR3 loop spans 13 amino acids. The CDR3 here is CATRLRVSHEQYF. The CDR3 nucleotides read TGTGCCACCCGACTGAGGGTTTCCCACGAGCAGTACTTC.